A selection of T cell receptor beta chains follows, all from one sample in a study of blood T cell repertoires in COVID-19. Libraries were prepared by immunoSEQ multiplex PCR; TCRdb keeps only in-frame clonotypes and omits some of them. The sample yields hundreds of thousands of clones, roughly four fifths seen once. Source material: peripheral blood. The source is a woman aged 45 to 65 who had recovered from COVID-19. Each CDR3 is given with its conserved first and last residue. A D gene is named only where the DNA matches it firmly. Rows may omit the clone size; those that give it use once, few, many or a size class.

d_call,v_call,clone_size,j_call,cdr3_nt,cdr3_aa
NA,TRBV30,NA,TRBJ1-2,TGTGCCTGGAGGTTTTATACTAGGTCGGGCTACACCTTC,CAWRFYTRSGYTF
NA,TRBV28,NA,TRBJ2-7,TGTGCCAGCACCCAAGTGCGTCCCTACGAGCAGTACTTC,CASTQVRPYEQYF
NA,TRBV5-1,NA,TRBJ2-5,TGCGCCAGCAGCTTCCAAGGGAGCCAAGAGACCCAGTACTTC,CASSFQGSQETQYF
TRBD2,TRBV4-1,NA,TRBJ2-3,TGCGCCAGCAGCCAAGATCATCAGCGGGGGGGCCTTACAGATACGCAGTATTTT,CASSQDHQRGGLTDTQYF
NA,TRBV28,NA,TRBJ1-5,TGTGCCAGCAGCCTAGGAGGGAGCAATCAGCCCCAGCATTTT,CASSLGGSNQPQHF
NA,TRBV3-1/TRBV3-2,NA,TRBJ2-3,TGTGCCAGCAGCCAGACTAGTCACAGCGCAGATACGCAGTATTTT,CASSQTSHSADTQYF
NA,TRBV6-5,NA,TRBJ2-7,TGTGCCAGCATTCCCGGCTCCTACGAGCAGTACTTC,CASIPGSYEQYF
NA,TRBV3-1/TRBV3-2,NA,TRBJ1-2,TGTGCCAGCAGCTATCAGGGAGGATATGGCTACACCTTC,CASSYQGGYGYTF
NA,TRBV9,NA,TRBJ2-7,TGTGCCAGCAGCGCCGGGACTTACGAGCAGTACTTC,CASSAGTYEQYF
TRBD1,TRBV24-1,NA,TRBJ1-5,TGTGCCACCAGCGGACAGGGCTTTCAGCCCCAGCATTTT,CATSGQGFQPQHF
NA,TRBV18,NA,TRBJ1-1,TGTGCCAGCTCACCTGGGGGGTTGGTTACTGAAGCTTTCTTT,CASSPGGLVTEAFF
NA,TRBV19,NA,TRBJ1-1,TGTGCCAGTAGTATTGGACACTCGAACACTGAAGCTTTCTTT,CASSIGHSNTEAFF
NA,TRBV14,many,TRBJ1-1,TGTGCCAGCAGCCAAGATAATAGCGGGGGAGCTTTCTTT,CASSQDNSGGAFF
NA,TRBV11-2,NA,TRBJ2-3,TGTGCCAGCAGCTTTTCCGGCGGAGATACGCAGTATTTT,CASSFSGGDTQYF
NA,TRBV4-3,few,TRBJ2-2,TGCGCCAGCAGCCAAGACTGGCTTAACACCGGGGAGCTGTTTTTT,CASSQDWLNTGELFF
TRBD1,TRBV5-5,NA,TRBJ1-2,TGTGCCAGCAGCGCCGGGACAGTTAACTATGGCTACACCTTC,CASSAGTVNYGYTF
NA,TRBV7-2,NA,TRBJ2-5,TGTGCCAGCAGCGTACTGAGCGGCCAAGAGACCCAGTACTTC,CASSVLSGQETQYF
NA,TRBV9,NA,TRBJ1-2,TGTGCCAGCAGCCCCTTAGGGGGAACTAACTATGGCTACACCTTC,CASSPLGGTNYGYTF
NA,TRBV24-1,NA,TRBJ2-5,TGTGCCACCAGTGTGGGCGATGGGGAGACCCAGTACTTC,CATSVGDGETQYF
TRBD1,TRBV5-6,NA,TRBJ2-3,TGTGCCAGCAGCCAGTGGACAGGCAGAGCCATCACAGATACGCAGTATTTT,CASSQWTGRAITDTQYF
NA,TRBV6-5,few,TRBJ2-3,TGTGCCAGCAGTCCCGTCTTTGTAGATACGCAGTATTTT,CASSPVFVDTQYF
TRBD2,TRBV4-2,NA,TRBJ2-5,TGTGCCAGCAGCCTTAGCGGGGGGGGCCAAGAGACCCAGTACTTC,CASSLSGGGQETQYF